A single T cell receptor beta chain is shown here with its context. It has no known antigen specificity. No much larger clonotype is one base removed from it; base qualities were not supplied. The data stem from a study of T cells in Graves' hyperthyroidism and ophthalmopathy (dated by TCRdb to between 2019 and 2020). Describing the broader study: Peripheral blood samples were taken at the time of initial diagnosis, prior to any treatment. To identify TCR V-J signatures that set the groups apart, the researchers used a discovery cohort of 90 to 100 patients, made up of roughly 40 with Graves' ophthalmopathy and around 58 with stable Graves' hyperthyroidism. For training and testing, the roughly 93 patients in the discovery cohort were randomly divided in a 7:3 ratio. In addition, the study compared T-cell repertoires in thyroid tissue and in blood from six Graves' hyperthyroidism patients. The paper reports TCR Vbeta CDR3 sequencing of more than 120 peripheral blood samples: some 41 ophthalmopathy, roughly 74 hyperthyroidism and approximately 17 progressor patients. An independent validation cohort of around 20 hyperthyroidism patients and 17 patients who later progressed to ophthalmopathy tested prospective prediction of ophthalmopathy. After blood sampling, hyperthyroidism patients were treated with methimazole at a starting dose of 30 mg daily, and ophthalmopathy patients were treated with high-dose intravenous methylprednisolone. The full study reports these points: A model built on a 13 V-J signature distinguished ophthalmopathy from stable hyperthyroidism, reaching around 87% sensitivity and approximately 81% specificity in cross-validation and 80%/75% in testing. No statistical method was used to fix the sample size in advance, and group allocation was not hidden from the investigators. In validation, the model predicted progression to ophthalmopathy with approximately 70% sensitivity and about 73% specificity, a median of around 6.6 months before onset. Most expanded thyroid clonotypes (frequency above 0.001) were also detected in blood, a finding suggesting that blood repertoires may reflect thyroid immune responses.

Stable Graves' hyperthyroidism was defined as the absence of progression to ophthalmopathy over 18 months of follow-up. Hyperthyroidism patients were aged 18 to 65 years and newly diagnosed, with disease duration of less than 2 months. Exclusion was applied to patients with uncontrolled infections, other autoimmune diseases, pregnancy or lactation. Diagnoses were established on the basis of clinical symptoms, serum thyroxine and TRAb, thyroid ultrasound, and orbital computed tomography. PBMCs were isolated from about 10 ml of fresh peripheral blood by Ficoll-Paque density gradient centrifugation. Total RNA was extracted using Trizol reagent, and RNA quality was assessed on an Agilent 2100 Bioanalyzer. The TCR beta CDR3 regions were amplified from the RNA transcripts. The TCR CDR3 was subjected to a first round of RT-PCR using the HTBI primer set and the Qiagen OneStep RT-PCR kit. A second multiplex PCR round built the libraries, followed by size selection and purification. The libraries were sequenced on an Illumina HiSeq2000 using paired-end 100 bp reads. From the authors' description of their analysis: SOAPnuke was used to process the raw data, removing reads that contained adapters or uncalled bases, had a mean Phred below 15, or lacked an exact match to the constant primer or identifier. High-quality paired reads were merged using COPE v1.2.5, and each unique nucleotide sequence was defined as a clonotype. Clonotypes were aligned to IMGT TRBV, TRBD and TRBJ reference segments using MiTCR v1.1. Analysis was restricted to V-J combinations with a frequency above 0.0001, which covered roughly 99% of repertoires. A TCS score was defined as the ratio between F50 (clonal expansion) and ExV (chaos), using BLOSUM62-based TCRdist between CDR3 peptides within each V-J. Welch's t-statistics and random forest reduced 500 to 650 V-J features to 10 to 15, which were used in a naive Bayes classifier (R e1071). The public reads were reprocessed in TCRdb via fastp at Q25 and MiXCR, keeping in-frame beta chains. Identical CDR3 protein sequences are pooled into one entry, listed with their most common genes and DNA. The V and J calls shown here were made by TCRdb, not taken from the authors' results. The sample data list under 350,000 distinct CDR3 sequences, and around 23% of these were observed just once. Over 40% of the sample belongs to the ten largest clones.

The CDR3, from cysteine to phenylalanine, totals 15 residues. The CDR3 DNA has 45 bases and is translated from base 1. CDR1 and CDR2 are drawn from the germline V gene: MDHEN, SYDVKM. V is trimmed back by 1 base and J by 6 bases, and the junction contains 5 bases that no gene match accounts for. Sequenced material: blood. The sequence was obtained from a woman aged 45-65 years with Graves' hyperthyroidism. Recombination linked TRBV28 to TRBJ2-1, with 8 middle bases fitting TRBD2. The CDR3 amino acid sequence is: CASSLLTGGINEQFF. DNA sequence: TGTGCCAGCAGTTTATTAACGGGAGGGATCAATGAGCAGTTCTTC. Outside the CDR3, residues come from the reference TRBV28 and TRBJ2-1 proteins, so the full variable domain is: DVKVTQSSRYLVKRTGEKVFLECVQDMDHENMFWYRQDPGLGLRLIYFSYDVKMKEKGDIPEGYSVSREKKERFSLILESASTNQTSMYLCASSLLTGGINEQFFGPGTRLTVL.